The rows below give T cell receptor beta chains drawn from one sample of a study of OX40 agonist ivuxolimab in advanced cancers. This table comes from immunoSEQ multiplex PCR, and its TCRdb copy is limited to in-frame clones, with some not included. The sample holds tens of thousands of clones; approximately 80% are singletons and the top ten take around 4.6%. The sample consisted of CD4+ or CD8+ T cells sorted from blood, taken in a trial of the OX40 agonist ivuxolimab. These receptors all stem from an adult with an advanced solid tumor such as melanoma, head and neck, liver or kidney cancer. CDR3s include the opening cysteine and the closing phenylalanine or tryptophan. The order of the fields is D gene, clone size, V gene, J gene, CDR3 DNA, CDR3 protein. D genes are given only for firm matches. Part of the rows lack a size; the others show once, few, many or a class for expanded clones.

-	-	TRBV18	TRBJ2-3	TGTGCCAGCTCACGAACAGTTTCCCCCACAGATACGCAGTATTTT	CASSRTVSPTDTQYF
TRBD1	-	TRBV30	TRBJ2-3	TGTGCCTGGACAGGGGGTCTTGATACGCAGTATTTT	CAWTGGLDTQYF
TRBD2	-	TRBV30	TRBJ2-1	TGTGCCTGGGCCCGGGGGGGCGCGGCCCATGAGCAGTTCTTC	CAWARGGAAHEQFF
-	-	TRBV5-1	TRBJ1-1	TGCGCCAGCAGCTTGGAGGTTAGGACCGTTACGAACACTGAAGCTTTCTTT	CASSLEVRTVTNTEAFF
-	-	TRBV5-1	TRBJ1-1	TGCGCCAGCAGCTTGGAAGGGTCTGAAGCTTTCTTT	CASSLEGSEAFF
-	few	TRBV9	TRBJ1-5	TGTGCCAGCAGCGCCTGGGGGGCCCAGCCCCAGCATTTT	CASSAWGAQPQHF
-	once	TRBV7-2	TRBJ1-5	TGTGCCAGCAGCTTGGGAGCGTTACGGGGTCAGCCCCAGCATTTT	CASSLGALRGQPQHF
-	-	TRBV2	TRBJ1-2	TGTGCCAGCAGTGGAGGGGCCGTCTATGGCTACACCTTC	CASSGGAVYGYTF
TRBD2	-	TRBV28	TRBJ2-1	TGTGCCAGCAGTTTAGTTCTAGCGGTAGAGCAGTTCTTC	CASSLVLAVEQFF
TRBD2	-	TRBV5-1	TRBJ2-3	TGCGCCAGCAGCTCGCGGGCCCACCGGGGGGAAGATACGCAGTATTTT	CASSSRAHRGEDTQYF
-	few	TRBV2	TRBJ2-5	TGTGCCAGCAGTGATTCGTGGCTAGAGACCCAGTACTTC	CASSDSWLETQYF
TRBD2	-	TRBV2	TRBJ2-7	TGTGCCAGCAGTGAAGCGCTTCCTGGATCCGGGGGGAGCGAGCAGTACTTC	CASSEALPGSGGSEQYF
-	-	TRBV4-3	TRBJ2-5	TGCGCCAGCAGCTTGGCCCCAGAAGGTGAGACCCAGTACTTC	CASSLAPEGETQYF
-	-	TRBV9	TRBJ1-2	TGTGCCAGCAGCGTCACTAACTATGGCTACACCTTC	CASSVTNYGYTF
TRBD1	-	TRBV29-1	TRBJ2-3	TGCAGCGTTGAAGCAGACAGGGGGGAGGTGGATACGCAGTATTTT	CSVEADRGEVDTQYF
-	-	TRBV19	TRBJ2-3	TGTGCCAGTAGTATAGATACACCTCAAACGGCCACGCAGTATTTT	CASSIDTPQTATQYF
-	-	TRBV9	TRBJ1-2	TGTGCCAGCAGCTACAGGGCCTATGGCTACACCTTC	CASSYRAYGYTF
-	-	TRBV2	TRBJ2-5	TGTGCCAGCAGTGAGGGGGCGGAGGAGACCCAGTACTTC	CASSEGAEETQYF
-	-	TRBV5-6	TRBJ1-2	TGTGCCAGCAGCTTGGGGGACGGTGGCTACACCTTC	CASSLGDGGYTF
TRBD2	-	TRBV6-5	TRBJ2-3	TGTGCCAGCAGCAATCCGGGACTAGAGCAGTATTTT	CASSNPGLEQYF
-	-	TRBV7-2	TRBJ1-1	TGTGCCAGCAGCTTTCTGTTCGGGGCTTTCTTT	CASSFLFGAFF
-	-	TRBV7-9	TRBJ2-2	TGTGCCAGCAGCTCTAGAGGGTCGGCCTCCACCGGGGAGCTGTTTTTT	CASSSRGSASTGELFF
-	-	TRBV19	TRBJ2-5	TGTGCCAGTAGTAACCCATGGCGCCAGGGTCTCGAGACCCAGTACTTC	CASSNPWRQGLETQYF
-	-	TRBV7-9	TRBJ1-1	TGTGCCAGCAGCTTCACGAGAGATATGAACACTGAAGCTTTCTTT	CASSFTRDMNTEAFF
-	-	TRBV6-1	TRBJ2-7	TGTGCCAGCAGCCTGACAGGAAGCTCCTACGAGCAGTACTTC	CASSLTGSSYEQYF
-	-	TRBV12-2	TRBJ1-5	TGTGCAAGTCGCTTAACAGGGGAAAATAGCAATCAGCCCCAGCATTTT	CASRLTGENSNQPQHF
-	-	TRBV7-9	TRBJ1-2	TGTGCCAGCAGCGCGGCCGGGGGCATCGAGAGGGATGGCTACACCTTC	CASSAAGGIERDGYTF
TRBD2	-	TRBV7-2	TRBJ2-7	TGTGCCAGCAGCTTACGATTAGCGGGAGCCGGCGAGCAGTACTTC	CASSLRLAGAGEQYF
TRBD1	-	TRBV5-8	TRBJ1-5	TGTGCCAGCAGCTTTGGTGGGACAGGGGTCAATCAGCCCCAGCATTTT	CASSFGGTGVNQPQHF
-	-	TRBV28	TRBJ1-4	TGTGCCAGCAGTTTATCAAGGGGAACTAATGAAAAACTGTTTTTT	CASSLSRGTNEKLFF
-	-	TRBV30	TRBJ1-1	TGTGCCTGGAGAAAGCAGGGGATGAACACTGAAGCTTTCTTT	CAWRKQGMNTEAFF
-	once	TRBV7-8	TRBJ2-1	TGTGCCAGCAGCCTAGCAATGCAGCAGTTCTTC	CASSLAMQQFF
TRBD2	-	TRBV7-9	TRBJ2-7	TGTGCCAGCAGCATTAGCGGGAGGGCTGGCGAGCAGTACTTC	CASSISGRAGEQYF
TRBD1	-	TRBV7-2	TRBJ1-3	TGTGCCAGCAGCCCCGACAGGGGGGAAACCATATATTTT	CASSPDRGETIYF
-	-	TRBV9	TRBJ2-5	TGTGCCAGCAGCCGAGACCCCGGGTGGTCCGGGGAGACCCAGTACTTC	CASSRDPGWSGETQYF
-	-	TRBV6-5	TRBJ2-3	TGTGCCAGCAGTTCTTGGAGGGGGCAGAGCACAGATACGCAGTATTTT	CASSSWRGQSTDTQYF
TRBD1	-	TRBV2	TRBJ1-6	TGTGCCAGCAGTAAGAGCAGGGGGAATGGATCACCCCTCCACTTT	CASSKSRGNGSPLHF
-	-	TRBV2	TRBJ1-5	TGTGCCAGCAGTGAAAGGCGAGGTTTTCAGCCCCAGCATTTT	CASSERRGFQPQHF
TRBD2	once	TRBV7-9	TRBJ2-3	TGTGCCAGCAGCGGACTAGCGGGAAGCACAGATACGCAGTATTTT	CASSGLAGSTDTQYF
-	-	TRBV19	TRBJ1-5	TGTGCCAGTAGTTTTGTCCAGGGCGGGATGCCCCAGCATTTT	CASSFVQGGMPQHF
-	-	TRBV30	TRBJ1-1	TGTGCCTGGAGGTCGGGCAGGGGGAACACTGAAGCTTTCTTT	CAWRSGRGNTEAFF
-	-	TRBV29-1	TRBJ1-2	TGCAGCGTTGGTAGCAGGGGCTATGGCTACACCTTC	CSVGSRGYGYTF
-	-	TRBV2	TRBJ1-3	TGTGCCAGCACCAAGGACCCTCCAAGGCGGAACACCATATATTTT	CASTKDPPRRNTIYF
-	-	TRBV7-3	TRBJ2-1	TGTGCCAGCAGCTTAAACAGGGTTGACTACAATGAGCAGTTCTTC	CASSLNRVDYNEQFF
-	-	TRBV6-5	TRBJ2-6	TGTGCCACCCGACTCAGCTCTGGGGCCAACGTCCTGACTTTC	CATRLSSGANVLTF
TRBD1	-	TRBV6-5	TRBJ1-1	TGTGCCAGCAGCTGGGACAGGGTGAACACTGAAGCTTTCTTT	CASSWDRVNTEAFF
-	-	TRBV7-2	TRBJ2-1	TGTGCCAGCAGCTTAGGTCGAGAGGGTGAGCAGTTCTTC	CASSLGREGEQFF
TRBD2	-	TRBV5-7	TRBJ2-7	TGTGCCAGCAGCCTGCGGGGGGGAGGGAACTACGAGCAGTACTTC	CASSLRGGGNYEQYF